Following are 2 T cell receptor beta chains from one sample sequenced in a study of blood T cell repertoires in COVID-19. Data came from immunoSEQ multiplex PCR; TCRdb stores just in-frame clones and leaves some out. The table lists some 150,000 clones, approximately 83% of them singletons. The specimen sequenced was peripheral blood. The receptor source for this set is a woman aged 55-70 years with COVID-19, enrolled during active disease.

This chain joins TRBV2 and TRBJ1-3, with 8 bases lining up with TRBD1. V was clipped by 6 bases and J by 2 bases; unmatched bases: 6. From germline, CDR1 is SNHLY and CDR2 FYNNEI. The CDR3 contains 15 residues. The CDR3 spells CASRPGGYTGNTIYF. CDR3 bases: TGTGCCAGCAGGCCAGGGGGCTATACTGGAAACACCATATATTTT.

This chain joins TRBV5-1 and TRBJ2-5, with D maybe TRBD2 (5 bases). This CDR3 has 13 residues. Germline-derived CDR1 and CDR2 are SGHRS and YFSETQ. Trimming stripped 5 bases from V and 4 bases from J, with 12 bases between. CDR3 region: CASRKEATETQYF. The CDR3 nucleotides are TGCGCCAGCAGAAAGGAGGCCACAGAGACCCAGTACTTC.